A selection of T cell receptor beta chains follows, all from one sample in a study of T cell changes during pregnancy in multiple sclerosis. TCRdb keeps only in-frame clones here, not all; method: immunoSEQ multiplex PCR. Of around 66,000 clones listed, around 92% are singletons. Specimen: peripheral blood, collected in the third trimester of pregnancy. The receptors here all came from a female donor in good health, enrolled as a control in a pregnancy study. Both conserved end residues are part of each CDR3. The order of the fields is clone size, J gene, V gene, D gene, CDR3 protein, CDR3 DNA. A D gene is named only where the DNA matches it firmly. Not every row has a clone size; where given, it reads once, few, many or a size class.

clone size: -
J gene: TRBJ2-1
V gene: TRBV7-9
D gene: -
CDR3 protein: CASSHAADSYNEQFF
CDR3 DNA: TGTGCCAGCAGCCACGCCGCGGACAGTTACAATGAGCAGTTCTTC

clone size: once
J gene: TRBJ2-2
V gene: TRBV18
D gene: -
CDR3 protein: CASSPGQNTGELFF
CDR3 DNA: TGTGCCAGCTCACCGGGACAGAACACCGGGGAGCTGTTTTTT

clone size: few
J gene: TRBJ2-1
V gene: TRBV29-1
D gene: TRBD2
CDR3 protein: CSVVHLAGGLWFF
CDR3 DNA: TGCAGCGTTGTCCATTTGGCGGGGGGGCTCTGGTTCTTC

clone size: -
J gene: TRBJ1-6
V gene: TRBV7-3
D gene: -
CDR3 protein: CASSLGRGDSPLHF
CDR3 DNA: TGTGCCAGCAGCCTAGGGAGGGGGGATTCACCCCTCCACTTT

clone size: -
J gene: TRBJ2-3
V gene: TRBV29-1
D gene: -
CDR3 protein: CSVVRGTADTQYF
CDR3 DNA: TGCAGCGTTGTAAGGGGGACGGCAGATACGCAGTATTTT

clone size: -
J gene: TRBJ2-2
V gene: TRBV19
D gene: TRBD1
CDR3 protein: CASSTGTAGELFF
CDR3 DNA: TGTGCCAGTAGTACCGGGACAGCCGGGGAGCTGTTTTTT

clone size: -
J gene: TRBJ1-1
V gene: TRBV11-2
D gene: -
CDR3 protein: CASSLAGQRNTEAFF
CDR3 DNA: TGTGCCAGCAGCTTAGCCGGACAGCGGAACACTGAAGCTTTCTTT

clone size: -
J gene: TRBJ2-1
V gene: TRBV4-2
D gene: -
CDR3 protein: CASSPLAWGLVGSYNEQFF
CDR3 DNA: TGTGCCAGCAGCCCTCTCGCTTGGGGCCTAGTAGGCTCCTACAATGAGCAGTTCTTC

clone size: -
J gene: TRBJ1-2
V gene: TRBV7-3
D gene: -
CDR3 protein: CASSLYGPAAYGYTF
CDR3 DNA: TGTGCCAGCAGCCTCTATGGTCCGGCGGCCTATGGCTACACCTTC

clone size: -
J gene: TRBJ1-2
V gene: TRBV27
D gene: -
CDR3 protein: CASSTRGPGGYGYTF
CDR3 DNA: TGTGCCAGCAGCACAAGGGGCCCAGGCGGCTATGGCTACACCTTC

clone size: once
J gene: TRBJ2-2
V gene: TRBV19
D gene: -
CDR3 protein: CASTLYPGETGELFF
CDR3 DNA: TGTGCCAGTACCCTTTATCCGGGGGAGACCGGGGAGCTGTTTTTT

clone size: -
J gene: TRBJ1-3
V gene: TRBV5-5
D gene: TRBD1
CDR3 protein: CASSQGGPGATGNTIYF
CDR3 DNA: TGTGCCAGCAGCCAGGGGGGTCCTGGCGCTACTGGAAACACCATATATTTT

clone size: -
J gene: TRBJ2-3
V gene: TRBV10-3
D gene: -
CDR3 protein: CAIRPETTTDTQYF
CDR3 DNA: TGTGCCATCAGACCAGAGACTACCACAGATACGCAGTATTTT

clone size: -
J gene: TRBJ2-2
V gene: TRBV21-1
D gene: -
CDR3 protein: CASSLPFEGGLTGELFF
CDR3 DNA: TGTGCCAGCAGCCTCCCCTTCGAGGGAGGGCTAACCGGGGAGCTGTTTTTT

clone size: -
J gene: TRBJ2-2
V gene: TRBV6-5
D gene: -
CDR3 protein: CASKGQDRHTGELFF
CDR3 DNA: TGTGCCAGCAAAGGGCAGGACAGACACACCGGGGAGCTGTTTTTT

clone size: -
J gene: TRBJ2-4
V gene: TRBV7-9
D gene: TRBD2
CDR3 protein: CASSHRGAGGGEDKNIQYF
CDR3 DNA: TGTGCCAGCAGCCATAGGGGGGCGGGAGGTGGGGAAGACAAAAACATTCAGTACTTC

clone size: -
J gene: TRBJ1-2
V gene: TRBV7-8
D gene: TRBD1
CDR3 protein: CASSLERTGGYTF
CDR3 DNA: TGTGCCAGCAGCTTAGAACGGACAGGGGGCTACACCTTC

clone size: -
J gene: TRBJ2-1
V gene: TRBV5-1
D gene: TRBD2
CDR3 protein: CASSVLAGLYNEQFF
CDR3 DNA: TGCGCCAGCAGCGTCCTAGCGGGGTTATACAATGAGCAGTTCTTC